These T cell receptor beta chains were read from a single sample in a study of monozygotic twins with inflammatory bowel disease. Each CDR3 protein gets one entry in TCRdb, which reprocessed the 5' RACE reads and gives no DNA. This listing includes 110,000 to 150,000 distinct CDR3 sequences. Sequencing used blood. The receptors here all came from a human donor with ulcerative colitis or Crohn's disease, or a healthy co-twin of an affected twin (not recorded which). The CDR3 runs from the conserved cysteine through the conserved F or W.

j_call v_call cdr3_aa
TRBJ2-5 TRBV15 CATSSDLAGQETQYF
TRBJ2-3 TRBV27 CASSSAGLAGGGTDTQYF
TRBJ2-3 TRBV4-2 CASSPWRTSGRRGTDTQYF
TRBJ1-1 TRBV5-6 CASSIGTGGGTEAFF
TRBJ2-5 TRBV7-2 CASSLAGRETQYF
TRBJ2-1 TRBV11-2 CASSLNGFMAGAYNEQFF
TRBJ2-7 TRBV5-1 CASSLTAAYEQYF
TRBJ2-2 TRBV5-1 CASSLVGLHTGELFF
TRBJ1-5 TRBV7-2 CASSPSPGNRQPQHF
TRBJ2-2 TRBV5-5 CASSSGTSGLTGELFF
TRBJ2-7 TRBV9 CASSFRGDASDEQYF
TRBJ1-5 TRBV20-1 CSASQGNSNQPQHF
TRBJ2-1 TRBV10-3 CAISGGDRAVHEQFF
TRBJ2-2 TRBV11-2 CASSAWTGSGELFF
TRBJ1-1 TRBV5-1 CASSTLGGSAMNTEAFF
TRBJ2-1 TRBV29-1 CSVASGVHNEQFF
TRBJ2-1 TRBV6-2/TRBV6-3 CASTMNYGRTYNEQFF
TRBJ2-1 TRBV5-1 CASSLSRGQSSYNEQFF
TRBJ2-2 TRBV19 CASSIGPGITGELFF
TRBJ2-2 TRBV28 CASSRTGGNGELFF
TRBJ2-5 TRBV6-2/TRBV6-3 CASNEQYQETQYF
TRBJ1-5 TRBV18 CASSAGAGDQPQHF
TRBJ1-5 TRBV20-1 CSAKQGNQPQHF
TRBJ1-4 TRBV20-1 CSARVGQGREKLFF
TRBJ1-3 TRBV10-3 CAIGTRQISGNTIYF
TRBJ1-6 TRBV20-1 CSARDDSPLHF
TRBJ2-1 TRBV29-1 CSVGTSRLSEQFF
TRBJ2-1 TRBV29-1 CSVALTGKVYEQFF
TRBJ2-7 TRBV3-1 CASSQGLKIYEQYF
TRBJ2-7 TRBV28 CATLQGSPPYEQYF
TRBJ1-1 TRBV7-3 CASSIRPGANTEAFF
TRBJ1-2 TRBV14 CASSQVRDGYTF
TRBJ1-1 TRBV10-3 CAITPGRLNTEAFF
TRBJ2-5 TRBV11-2 CASSLDHWALEKTQYF
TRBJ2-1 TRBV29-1 CSVEPSGRTYNEQFF
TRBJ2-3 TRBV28 CASILTGTSLTDTQYF
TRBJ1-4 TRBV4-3 CASSPTGASNEKLFF
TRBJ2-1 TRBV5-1 CASSLGLAGIYNEQFF
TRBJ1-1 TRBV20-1 CSTKQGRKNTEAFF
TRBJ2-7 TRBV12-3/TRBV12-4 CASTGGSSEQYF